This is a list of T cell receptor beta chains from one sample in a study of blood T cell repertoires in COVID-19. Method: immunoSEQ multiplex PCR; TCRdb's copy keeps in-frame clones and lacks some. The sample lists about 260,000 clones; over 70% were seen once. The source material was peripheral blood. These receptors all come from a woman aged 65 to 85 with COVID-19, enrolled during active disease. CDR3s include the opening cysteine and the closing phenylalanine or tryptophan. D genes are given only for firm matches.

d_gene: NA; j_gene: TRBJ1-1; v_gene: TRBV3-1/TRBV3-2; CDR3aa: CASSQGWRGNTEAFF; CDR3nt: TGTGCCAGCAGCCAAGGTTGGAGGGGGAACACTGAAGCTTTCTTT
d_gene: NA; j_gene: TRBJ2-5; v_gene: TRBV29-1; CDR3aa: CSVVYAGSFQETQYF; CDR3nt: TGCAGCGTTGTATATGCGGGAAGTTTCCAAGAGACCCAGTACTTC
d_gene: TRBD1; j_gene: TRBJ1-1; v_gene: TRBV5-4; CDR3aa: CASSLKAGGAGNTEAFF; CDR3nt: TGTGCCAGCAGCTTGAAGGCAGGGGGCGCAGGGAACACTGAAGCTTTCTTT
d_gene: NA; j_gene: TRBJ1-5; v_gene: TRBV5-1; CDR3aa: CASSFQGLDQPQHF; CDR3nt: TGCGCCAGCAGCTTTCAGGGTTTGGACCAGCCCCAGCATTTT
d_gene: TRBD2; j_gene: TRBJ2-3; v_gene: TRBV5-4; CDR3aa: CASSLAQRGSTDTQYF; CDR3nt: TGTGCCAGCAGCTTGGCTCAGCGGGGATCCACAGATACGCAGTATTTT
d_gene: NA; j_gene: TRBJ2-7; v_gene: TRBV18; CDR3aa: CASSPMDLLSYEQYF; CDR3nt: TGTGCCAGCTCACCAATGGACTTACTCTCCTACGAGCAGTACTTC
d_gene: NA; j_gene: TRBJ1-2; v_gene: TRBV30; CDR3aa: CAWRGEISNYGYTF; CDR3nt: TGTGCCTGGAGGGGAGAAATATCTAACTATGGCTACACCTTC
d_gene: NA; j_gene: TRBJ2-1; v_gene: TRBV10-3; CDR3aa: CAISDSRDAAKNEQFF; CDR3nt: TGTGCCATCAGTGACTCTCGTGACGCGGCCAAGAATGAGCAGTTCTTC
d_gene: TRBD2; j_gene: TRBJ2-1; v_gene: TRBV24-1; CDR3aa: CATSDRAGTSAYNEQFF; CDR3nt: TGTGCCACCAGTGACCGTGCCGGGACTAGCGCCTACAATGAGCAGTTCTTC
d_gene: NA; j_gene: TRBJ1-1; v_gene: TRBV18; CDR3aa: CASSPAGRGTEAFF; CDR3nt: TGTGCCAGCTCACCAGCGGGGAGGGGCACTGAAGCTTTCTTT
d_gene: TRBD2; j_gene: TRBJ2-3; v_gene: TRBV7-9; CDR3aa: CASSLARLAGDTQYF; CDR3nt: TGTGCCAGCAGCTTAGCGCGCCTAGCGGGAGATACGCAGTATTTT
d_gene: TRBD2; j_gene: TRBJ2-3; v_gene: TRBV18; CDR3aa: CASSPRREGQGVTDTQYF; CDR3nt: TGTGCCAGCTCACCACGGCGGGAGGGCCAGGGGGTCACAGATACGCAGTATTTT
d_gene: TRBD1; j_gene: TRBJ1-1; v_gene: TRBV30; CDR3aa: CAWIGGGITEAFF; CDR3nt: TGTGCCTGGATAGGGGGCGGTATCACTGAAGCTTTCTTT
d_gene: TRBD1; j_gene: TRBJ1-4; v_gene: TRBV28; CDR3aa: CASSFLGQGDEKLFF; CDR3nt: TGTGCCAGCAGTTTTTTAGGACAGGGGGATGAAAAACTGTTTTTT
d_gene: NA; j_gene: TRBJ1-2; v_gene: TRBV4-3; CDR3aa: CASSQDYSRGYYGYTF; CDR3nt: TGCGCCAGCAGCCAAGACTATAGCAGGGGTTACTATGGCTACACCTTC
d_gene: NA; j_gene: TRBJ2-1; v_gene: TRBV3-1/TRBV3-2; CDR3aa: CASSRSLGIYNEQFF; CDR3nt: TGTGCCAGCAGCCGCTCCCTCGGGATATACAATGAGCAGTTCTTC
d_gene: NA; j_gene: TRBJ2-3; v_gene: TRBV5-1; CDR3aa: CASSLTGRSTDTQYF; CDR3nt: TGCGCCAGCAGCTTGACGGGAAGGAGCACAGATACGCAGTATTTT
d_gene: NA; j_gene: TRBJ1-5; v_gene: TRBV6-5; CDR3aa: CASSSFGGSSNQPQHF; CDR3nt: TGTGCCAGCAGTTCCTTTGGGGGGTCTAGCAATCAGCCCCAGCATTTT
d_gene: NA; j_gene: TRBJ1-5; v_gene: TRBV9; CDR3aa: CASSVVETQHF; CDR3nt: TGTGCCAGCAGCGTAGTCGAGACCCAGCATTTT